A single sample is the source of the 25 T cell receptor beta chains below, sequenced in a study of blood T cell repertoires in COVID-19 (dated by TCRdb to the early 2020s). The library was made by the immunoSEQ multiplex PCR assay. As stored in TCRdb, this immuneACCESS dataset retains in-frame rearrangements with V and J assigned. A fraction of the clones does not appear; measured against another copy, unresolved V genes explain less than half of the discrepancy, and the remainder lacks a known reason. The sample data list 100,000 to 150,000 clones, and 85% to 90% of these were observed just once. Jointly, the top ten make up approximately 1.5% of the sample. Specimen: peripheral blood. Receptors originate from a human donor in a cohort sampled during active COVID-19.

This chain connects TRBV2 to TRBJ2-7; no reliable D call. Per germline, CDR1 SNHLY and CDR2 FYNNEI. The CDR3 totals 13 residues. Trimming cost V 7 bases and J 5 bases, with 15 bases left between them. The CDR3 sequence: CASIGAGWNEQYF. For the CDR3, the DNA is TGTGCCAGCATTGGCGCCGGGTGGAACGAGCAGTACTTC.

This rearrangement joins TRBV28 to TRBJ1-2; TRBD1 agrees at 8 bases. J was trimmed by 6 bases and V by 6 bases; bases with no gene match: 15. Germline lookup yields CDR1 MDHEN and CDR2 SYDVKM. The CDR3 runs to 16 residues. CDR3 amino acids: CASRGTGTPMGNGYTF. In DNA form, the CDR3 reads TGTGCCAGCAGGGGGACAGGCACTCCAATGGGAAATGGCTACACCTTC.

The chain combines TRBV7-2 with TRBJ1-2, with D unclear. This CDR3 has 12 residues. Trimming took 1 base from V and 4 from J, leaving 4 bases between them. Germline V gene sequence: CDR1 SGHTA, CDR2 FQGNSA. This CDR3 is CASSLVVYGYTF. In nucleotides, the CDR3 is TGTGCCAGCAGCTTAGTAGTCTATGGCTACACCTTC.

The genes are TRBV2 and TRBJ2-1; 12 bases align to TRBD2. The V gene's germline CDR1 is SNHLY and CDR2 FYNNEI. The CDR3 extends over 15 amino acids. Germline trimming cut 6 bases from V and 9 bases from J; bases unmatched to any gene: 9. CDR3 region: CASSLLAGGSGEQFF. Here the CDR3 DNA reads TGTGCCAGCAGCTTACTAGCGGGGGGTTCCGGTGAGCAGTTCTTC.

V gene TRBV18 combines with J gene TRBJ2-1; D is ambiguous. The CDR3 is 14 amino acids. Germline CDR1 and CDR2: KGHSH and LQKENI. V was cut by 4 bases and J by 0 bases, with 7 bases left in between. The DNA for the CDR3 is TGTGCCAGCTCACACGCGAGCTCCTACAATGAGCAGTTCTTC. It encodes CASSHASSYNEQFF.

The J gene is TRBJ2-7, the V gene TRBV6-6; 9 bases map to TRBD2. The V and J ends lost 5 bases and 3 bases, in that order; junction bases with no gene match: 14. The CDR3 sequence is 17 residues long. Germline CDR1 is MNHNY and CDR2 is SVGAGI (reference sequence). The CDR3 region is CASSQSSGNYYFYEQYF. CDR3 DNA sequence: TGTGCCAGCAGTCAATCTAGCGGGAACTATTATTTCTACGAGCAGTACTTC.

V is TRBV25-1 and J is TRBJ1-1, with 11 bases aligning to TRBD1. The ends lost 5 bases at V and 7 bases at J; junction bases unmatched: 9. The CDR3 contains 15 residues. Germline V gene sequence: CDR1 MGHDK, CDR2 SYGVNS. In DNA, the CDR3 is TGTGCCAGCAGTATTGGGGGACAGGGGGTGGTTGAAGCTTTCTTT. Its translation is CASSIGGQGVVEAFF.

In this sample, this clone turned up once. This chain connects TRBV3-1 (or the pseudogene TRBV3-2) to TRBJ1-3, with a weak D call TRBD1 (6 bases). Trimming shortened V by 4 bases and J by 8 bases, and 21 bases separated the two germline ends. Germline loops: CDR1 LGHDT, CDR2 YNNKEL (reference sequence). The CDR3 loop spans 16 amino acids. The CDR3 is CASSPSGGGKVDTIYF. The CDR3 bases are TGTGCCAGCAGCCCCTCCGGGGGGGGCAAAGTGGACACCATATATTTT.

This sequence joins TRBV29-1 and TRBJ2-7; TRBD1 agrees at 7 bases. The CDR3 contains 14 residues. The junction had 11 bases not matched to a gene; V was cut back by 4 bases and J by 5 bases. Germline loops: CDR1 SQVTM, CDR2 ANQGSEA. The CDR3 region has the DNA TGCAGCGTTGTATACCATGACAGGGTCCACGAGCAGTACTTC. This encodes CSVVYHDRVHEQYF.

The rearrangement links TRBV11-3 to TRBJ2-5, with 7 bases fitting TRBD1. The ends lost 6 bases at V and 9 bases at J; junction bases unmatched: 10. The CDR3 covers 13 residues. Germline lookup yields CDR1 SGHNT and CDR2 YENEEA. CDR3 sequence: CASSQRQGGAQYF. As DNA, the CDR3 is TGTGCCAGCAGTCAAAGACAGGGCGGTGCCCAGTACTTC.

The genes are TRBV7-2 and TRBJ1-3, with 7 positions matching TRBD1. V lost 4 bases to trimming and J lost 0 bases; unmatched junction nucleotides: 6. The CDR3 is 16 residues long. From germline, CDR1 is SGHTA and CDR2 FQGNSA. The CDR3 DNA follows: TGTGCCAGCAGCTCTTACAGGGGCAGCTCTGGAAACACCATATATTTT. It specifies CASSSYRGSSGNTIYF.

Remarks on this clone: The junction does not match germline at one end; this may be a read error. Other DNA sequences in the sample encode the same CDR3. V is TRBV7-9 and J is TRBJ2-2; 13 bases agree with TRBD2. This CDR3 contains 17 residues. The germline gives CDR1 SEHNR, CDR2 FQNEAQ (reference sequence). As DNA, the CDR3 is TGCGCCAGCAGCGGAACTAGCGGGGGGGCCGACACCGGGGAGCTGTTTTTT. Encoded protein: CASSGTSGGADTGELFF.

For the CDR3, the DNA is TGCAGCATTCGGGGGGTCCAACAGGCTAGCACAGATACGCAGTATTTT. Translation gives CSIRGVQQASTDTQYF. The V gene is TRBV29-1, the J gene TRBJ2-3; TRBD2 matches 7 bases. The CDR3 runs to 16 residues. Per germline, CDR1 SQVTM and CDR2 ANQGSEA. Trimming removed 8 bases from V and 0 bases from J; junction bases left unmatched: 14.

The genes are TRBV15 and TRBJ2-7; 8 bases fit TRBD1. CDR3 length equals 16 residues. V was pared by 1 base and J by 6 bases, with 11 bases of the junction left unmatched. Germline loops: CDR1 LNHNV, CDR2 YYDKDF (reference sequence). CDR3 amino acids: CATSRGPGQVYSEQYF. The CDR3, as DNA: TGTGCCACCAGCAGAGGACCGGGACAGGTATATTCCGAGCAGTACTTC.

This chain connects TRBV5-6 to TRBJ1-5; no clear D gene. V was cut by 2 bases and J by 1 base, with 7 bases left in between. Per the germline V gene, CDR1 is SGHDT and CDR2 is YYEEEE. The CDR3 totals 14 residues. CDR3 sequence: CASSFWASNQPQHF. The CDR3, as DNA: TGTGCCAGCAGCTTTTGGGCGAGCAATCAGCCCCAGCATTTT.

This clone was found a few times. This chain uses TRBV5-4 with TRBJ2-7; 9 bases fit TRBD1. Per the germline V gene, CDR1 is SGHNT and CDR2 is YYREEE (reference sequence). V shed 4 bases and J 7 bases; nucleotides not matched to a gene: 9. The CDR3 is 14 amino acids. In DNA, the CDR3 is TGTGCCAGCAGCGCGGGACAGGGCCGAGGTGAGCAGTACTTC. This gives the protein CASSAGQGRGEQYF.

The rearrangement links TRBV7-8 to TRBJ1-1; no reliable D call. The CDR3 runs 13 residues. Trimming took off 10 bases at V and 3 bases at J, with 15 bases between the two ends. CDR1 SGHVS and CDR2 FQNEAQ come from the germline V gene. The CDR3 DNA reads TGTGCCACCCTTAGGCGGGTGGACACTGAAGCTTTCTTT. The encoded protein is CATLRRVDTEAFF. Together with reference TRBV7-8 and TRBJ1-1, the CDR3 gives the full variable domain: GAGVSQSPRYKVAKRGQDVALRCDPISGHVSLFWYQQALGQGPEFLTYFQNEAQLDKSGLPSDRFFAERPEGSVSTLKIQRTQQEDSAVYLCATLRRVDTEAFFGQGTRLTVV.

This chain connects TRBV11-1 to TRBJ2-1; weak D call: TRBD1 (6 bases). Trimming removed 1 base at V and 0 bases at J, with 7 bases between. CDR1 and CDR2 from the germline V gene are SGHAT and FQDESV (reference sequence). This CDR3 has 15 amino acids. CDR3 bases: TGTGCCAGCAGCTTAGTAGGGGGCTCCTACAATGAGCAGTTCTTC. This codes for CASSLVGGSYNEQFF.

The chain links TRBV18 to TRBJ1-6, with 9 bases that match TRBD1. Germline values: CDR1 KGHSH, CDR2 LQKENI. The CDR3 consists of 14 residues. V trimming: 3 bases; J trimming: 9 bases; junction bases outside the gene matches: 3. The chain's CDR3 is CASSPGQGVSPLHF. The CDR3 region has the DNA TGTGCCAGCTCACCGGGACAGGGAGTTTCACCCCTCCACTTT.

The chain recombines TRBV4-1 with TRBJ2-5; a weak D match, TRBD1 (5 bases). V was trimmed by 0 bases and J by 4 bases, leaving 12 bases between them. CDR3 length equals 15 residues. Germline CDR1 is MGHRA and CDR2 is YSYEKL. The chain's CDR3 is CASSQEARVGETQYF. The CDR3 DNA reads TGCGCCAGCAGCCAAGAGGCCAGGGTTGGAGAGACCCAGTACTTC.

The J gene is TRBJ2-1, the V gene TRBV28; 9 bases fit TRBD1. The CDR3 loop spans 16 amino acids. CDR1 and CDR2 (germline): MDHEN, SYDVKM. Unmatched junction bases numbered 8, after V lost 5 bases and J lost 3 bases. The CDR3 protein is CASSLLGGQGYNEQFF. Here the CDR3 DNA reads TGTGCCAGCAGTCTCCTAGGGGGACAGGGCTACAATGAGCAGTTCTTC.

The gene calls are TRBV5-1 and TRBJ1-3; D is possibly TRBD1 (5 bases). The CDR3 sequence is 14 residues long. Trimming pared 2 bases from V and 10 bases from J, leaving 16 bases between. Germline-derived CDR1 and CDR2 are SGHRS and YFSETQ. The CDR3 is CASSLSSGSGTIYF. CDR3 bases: TGCGCCAGCAGCTTATCTTCAGGGAGCGGGACCATATATTTT.

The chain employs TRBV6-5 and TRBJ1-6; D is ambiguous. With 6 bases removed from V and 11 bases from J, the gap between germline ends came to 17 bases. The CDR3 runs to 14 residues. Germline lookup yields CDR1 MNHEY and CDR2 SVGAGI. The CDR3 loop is CASREDRARTPLHF. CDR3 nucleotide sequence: TGTGCCAGCAGGGAGGACCGGGCCAGGACACCCCTCCACTTT.

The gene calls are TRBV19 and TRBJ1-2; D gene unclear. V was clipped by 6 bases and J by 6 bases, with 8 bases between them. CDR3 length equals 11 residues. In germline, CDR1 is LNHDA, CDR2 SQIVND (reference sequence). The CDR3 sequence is CASSLEDGYTF. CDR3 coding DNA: TGTGCCAGTAGCCTTGAGGATGGCTACACCTTC. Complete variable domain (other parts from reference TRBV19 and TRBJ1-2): DGGITQSPKYLFRKEGQNVTLSCEQNLNHDAMYWYRQDPGQGLRLIYYSQIVNDFQKGDIAEGYSVSREKKESFPLTVTSAQKNPTAFYLCASSLEDGYTFGSGTRLTVV.

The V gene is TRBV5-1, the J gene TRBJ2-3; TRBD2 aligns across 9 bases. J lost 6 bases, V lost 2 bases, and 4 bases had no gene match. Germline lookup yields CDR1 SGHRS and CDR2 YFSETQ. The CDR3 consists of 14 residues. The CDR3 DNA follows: TGCGCCAGCAGCTTAGCGGGAGGTTACGATACGCAGTATTTT. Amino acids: CASSLAGGYDTQYF.